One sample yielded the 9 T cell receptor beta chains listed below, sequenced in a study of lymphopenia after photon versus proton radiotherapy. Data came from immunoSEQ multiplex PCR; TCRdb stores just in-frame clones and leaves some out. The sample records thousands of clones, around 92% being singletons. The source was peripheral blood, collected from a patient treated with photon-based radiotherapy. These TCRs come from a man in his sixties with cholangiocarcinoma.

CDR3 protein: CASSYPKEGNTDTQYF. The CDR3 coding sequence is TGTGCCAGCAGTTACCCGAAAGAAGGAAACACAGATACGCAGTATTTT. The chain uses TRBV6-5 and TRBJ2-3; no clear D gene. The CDR3 totals 16 residues. Per the germline V gene, CDR1 is MNHEY and CDR2 is SVGAGI. Trimming took 2 bases from V and 2 from J, leaving 14 bases between them.

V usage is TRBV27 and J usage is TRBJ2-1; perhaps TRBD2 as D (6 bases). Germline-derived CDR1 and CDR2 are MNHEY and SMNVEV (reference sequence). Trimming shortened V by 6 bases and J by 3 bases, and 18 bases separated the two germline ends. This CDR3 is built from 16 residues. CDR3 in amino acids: CASRPLASPLYNEQFF. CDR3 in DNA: TGTGCCAGCAGACCACTAGCCTCACCCCTCTACAATGAGCAGTTCTTC.

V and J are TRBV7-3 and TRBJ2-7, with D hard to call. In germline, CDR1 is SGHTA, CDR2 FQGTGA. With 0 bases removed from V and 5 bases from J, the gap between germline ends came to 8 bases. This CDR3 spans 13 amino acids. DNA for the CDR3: TGTGCCAGCAGCTTAACTGTAAGAGACGAGCAGTACTTC. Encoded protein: CASSLTVRDEQYF.

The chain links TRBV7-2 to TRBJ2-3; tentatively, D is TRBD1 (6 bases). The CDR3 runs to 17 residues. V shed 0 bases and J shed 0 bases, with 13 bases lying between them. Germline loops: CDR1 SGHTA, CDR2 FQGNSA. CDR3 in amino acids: CASSLASGASSTDTQYF. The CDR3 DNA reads TGTGCCAGCAGCTTAGCGTCAGGGGCCTCTAGCACAGATACGCAGTATTTT. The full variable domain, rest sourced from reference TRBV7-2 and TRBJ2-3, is GAGVSQSPSNKVTEKGKDVELRCDPISGHTALYWYRQSLGQGLEFLIYFQGNSAPDKSGLPSDRFSAERTGGSVSTLTIQRTQQEDSAVYLCASSLASGASSTDTQYFGPGTRLTVL.

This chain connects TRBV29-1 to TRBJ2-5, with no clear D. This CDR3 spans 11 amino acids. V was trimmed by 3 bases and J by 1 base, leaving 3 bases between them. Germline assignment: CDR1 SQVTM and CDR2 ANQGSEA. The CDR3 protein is CSVDSQETQYF. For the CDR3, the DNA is TGCAGCGTTGATTCCCAAGAGACCCAGTACTTC.

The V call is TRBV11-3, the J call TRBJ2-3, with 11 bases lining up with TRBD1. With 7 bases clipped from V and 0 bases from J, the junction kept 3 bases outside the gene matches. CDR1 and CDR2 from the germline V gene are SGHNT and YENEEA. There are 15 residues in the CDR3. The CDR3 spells CASNRDRGSTDTQYF. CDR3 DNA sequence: TGTGCCAGCAACCGGGACAGGGGGAGCACAGATACGCAGTATTTT.

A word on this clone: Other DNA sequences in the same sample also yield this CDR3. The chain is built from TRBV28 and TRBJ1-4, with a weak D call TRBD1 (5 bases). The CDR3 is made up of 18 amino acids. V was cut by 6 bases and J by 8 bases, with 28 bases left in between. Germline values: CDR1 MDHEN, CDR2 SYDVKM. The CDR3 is CASSHRPGLGTRGEKLFF. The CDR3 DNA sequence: TGTGCCAGCAGCCACCGTCCCGGCTTGGGGACCCGTGGGGAAAAACTGTTTTTT.

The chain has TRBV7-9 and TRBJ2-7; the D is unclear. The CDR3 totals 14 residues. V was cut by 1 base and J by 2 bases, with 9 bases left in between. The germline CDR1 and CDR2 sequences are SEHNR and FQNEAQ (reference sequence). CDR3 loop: CASSLGGSTYEQYF. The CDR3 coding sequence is TGTGCCAGCAGCTTAGGGGGATCAACCTACGAGCAGTACTTC.

The CDR3 sequence is CAILAGGFRGTGELFF. The CDR3 region has the DNA TGTGCTATACTAGCGGGAGGCTTCCGGGGCACCGGGGAGCTGTTTTTT. The V and J genes are TRBV7-7 and TRBJ2-2, with TRBD2 matching 12 bases. This CDR3 has 16 amino acids. CDR1 is SSHAT, CDR2 FNYEAQ, per germline (reference sequence). The variable domain in full, completed from reference TRBV7-7 and TRBJ2-2, reads GAGVSQSPRYKVTKRGQDVTLRCDPISSHATLYWYQQALGQGPEFLTYFNYEAQPDKSGLPSDRFSAERPEGSISTLTIQRTEQRDSAMYRCAILAGGFRGTGELFFGEGSRLTVL.